This T cell receptor beta chain originates from a study of blood T cell repertoires in COVID-19. CDR1 is SGHTA, CDR2 FQGNSA, per germline. J lost 4 bases, V lost 4 bases, and 2 bases had no gene match. This CDR3 is built from 13 residues. The authors' processing: Reference gene primer amplification gave nucleated cell count estimates. Only in-frame clones appear in the TCRdb table, and some are missing; sequencing was by immunoSEQ multiplex PCR. V and J calls and clone size are copied from that table; D and trimming were computed from the DNA. Of some 200,000 clones detected, 88% appear once; the ten largest clones hold over 1.5%.

Sequences were obtained from peripheral blood. This rearrangement joins TRBV7-2 to TRBJ2-5; 8 bases are shared with TRBD1. This TCR was sampled from a man in his sixties or seventies with acute or convalescent COVID-19. The CDR3 region has the DNA TGTGCCAGCAGCTCACAGGGGGTAGAGACCCAGTACTTC. It encodes CASSSQGVETQYF. Drawing the rest from reference TRBV7-2 and TRBJ2-5, the complete variable domain is GAGVSQSPSNKVTEKGKDVELRCDPISGHTALYWYRQSLGQGLEFLIYFQGNSAPDKSGLPSDRFSAERTGGSVSTLTIQRTQQEDSAVYLCASSSQGVETQYFGPGTRLLVL.